These T cell receptor beta chains were read from a single sample in a study of identical twins. TCRdb itself ran the 5' RACE reads through MiXCR, one entry per CDR3 protein. Here the sample spans 400,000 to 500,000 distinct CDR3 sequences, approximately 17% being singletons. Sample: naive T cells sorted from blood. These receptors all come from a middle-aged man in good health. Each CDR3 is given with its conserved first and last residue. The D gene is left open where the match is weak. Clone size appears in some rows only: once, few, many, or a class for an expanded clone.

clone_size: few; d_call: .; j_call: TRBJ2-1; v_call: TRBV7-2; cdr3_nt: TGTGCCAGCAGCCAGCCTTTGAGATTCTACAATGAGCAGTTCTTC; cdr3_aa: CASSQPLRFYNEQFF
clone_size: .; d_call: .; j_call: TRBJ2-3; v_call: TRBV9; cdr3_nt: TGTGCCAGCAGCAACTGGGCCTTGGGGAACGCAGATACGCAGTATTTT; cdr3_aa: CASSNWALGNADTQYF
clone_size: .; d_call: .; j_call: TRBJ2-7; v_call: TRBV19; cdr3_nt: TGTGCCAGTAGTATCACAGGTAGAAGAAACGAGCAGTACTTC; cdr3_aa: CASSITGRRNEQYF
clone_size: many; d_call: TRBD2; j_call: TRBJ2-1; v_call: TRBV5-1; cdr3_nt: TGCGCCAGCAGCTTGGTCGGGGCGGGAGGGAGGAATGAGCAGTTCTTC; cdr3_aa: CASSLVGAGGRNEQFF
clone_size: .; d_call: TRBD2; j_call: TRBJ2-1; v_call: TRBV9; cdr3_nt: TGTGCCAGCAGCGGAAACCGGGACTACGTCGATGAGCAGTTCTTC; cdr3_aa: CASSGNRDYVDEQFF
clone_size: few; d_call: TRBD2; j_call: TRBJ2-3; v_call: TRBV18; cdr3_nt: TGTGCCAGCTCAGCCGGACTAGCGGGAGGCCCTCTTAGCACAGATACGCAGTATTTT; cdr3_aa: CASSAGLAGGPLSTDTQYF
clone_size: .; d_call: .; j_call: TRBJ2-5; v_call: TRBV5-1; cdr3_nt: TGCGCCAGCAGCGCCGACAGTTACCAAGAGACCCAGTACTTC; cdr3_aa: CASSADSYQETQYF
clone_size: many; d_call: .; j_call: TRBJ2-5; v_call: TRBV5-1; cdr3_nt: TGCGCCAGCAGCTTTTTGGGCCTCCCTCAAGAGACCCAGTACTTC; cdr3_aa: CASSFLGLPQETQYF
clone_size: .; d_call: .; j_call: TRBJ2-2; v_call: TRBV6-5; cdr3_nt: TGTGCCAGCAGTTACTCGATCGTGAGCAGCACCGGGGAGCTGTTTTTT; cdr3_aa: CASSYSIVSSTGELFF
clone_size: few; d_call: TRBD1; j_call: TRBJ1-4; v_call: TRBV10-3; cdr3_nt: TGTGCCATCAGTGAGTCAGGACAGGCAAATGAAAAACTGTTTTTT; cdr3_aa: CAISESGQANEKLFF
clone_size: .; d_call: .; j_call: TRBJ2-7; v_call: TRBV6-5; cdr3_nt: TGTGCCAGCAGTTACGAGTCCACCAGGGCCTCTAGCGAGCAGTACTTC; cdr3_aa: CASSYESTRASSEQYF
clone_size: .; d_call: .; j_call: TRBJ2-3; v_call: TRBV10-3; cdr3_nt: TGTGCCATCAGTGCCGGGACGGGTAGCACAGATACGCAGTATTTT; cdr3_aa: CAISAGTGSTDTQYF
clone_size: few; d_call: TRBD2; j_call: TRBJ2-1; v_call: TRBV7-6; cdr3_nt: TGTGCCAGCAGCTTAGGTGGGACTAGCTTCAATGAGCAGTTCTTC; cdr3_aa: CASSLGGTSFNEQFF
clone_size: few; d_call: .; j_call: TRBJ2-7; v_call: TRBV5-5; cdr3_nt: TGTGCCAGCAGCTTGGAAGGCAGGGCCTGGGGCGGCGAGCAGTACTTC; cdr3_aa: CASSLEGRAWGGEQYF
clone_size: .; d_call: TRBD1; j_call: TRBJ1-4; v_call: TRBV2; cdr3_nt: TGTGCCAGCAGTGAATGGGGGACAGGGTCGGCTAATGAAAAACTGTTTTTT; cdr3_aa: CASSEWGTGSANEKLFF
clone_size: .; d_call: .; j_call: TRBJ2-7; v_call: TRBV28; cdr3_nt: TGTGCCAGCAGTTTATACTCGATCTCCTACGAGCAGTACTTC; cdr3_aa: CASSLYSISYEQYF
clone_size: few; d_call: .; j_call: TRBJ2-1; v_call: TRBV11-3; cdr3_nt: TGTGCCAGCAGCTTAGAGGGGACCCTGAGCTCCTACAATGAGCAGTTCTTC; cdr3_aa: CASSLEGTLSSYNEQFF
clone_size: few; d_call: .; j_call: TRBJ2-2; v_call: TRBV5-6; cdr3_nt: TGTGCCAGCAGCCCTGGGATCCCCCTTGCCGGGGAGCTGTTTTTT; cdr3_aa: CASSPGIPLAGELFF
clone_size: .; d_call: .; j_call: TRBJ2-7; v_call: TRBV10-3; cdr3_nt: TGTGCCATCAGTGTAGGTGGGGCCGAGCAGTACTTC; cdr3_aa: CAISVGGAEQYF
clone_size: few; d_call: .; j_call: TRBJ1-1; v_call: TRBV30; cdr3_nt: TGTGCCTGGACAATGGTGACTGAAGCTTTCTTT; cdr3_aa: CAWTMVTEAFF
clone_size: .; d_call: .; j_call: TRBJ2-1; v_call: TRBV12-3/TRBV12-4; cdr3_nt: TGTGCCAGCAGTTTCCTGGCGGCCAAATTCAATGAGCAGTTCTTC; cdr3_aa: CASSFLAAKFNEQFF
clone_size: .; d_call: TRBD2; j_call: TRBJ2-3; v_call: TRBV10-3; cdr3_nt: TGTGCCATCAGTGAGGGGGTGGGACTATCCACAGATACGCAGTATTTT; cdr3_aa: CAISEGVGLSTDTQYF
clone_size: many; d_call: TRBD2; j_call: TRBJ2-5; v_call: TRBV29-1; cdr3_nt: TGCAGCGTTGAAGGGGGGGGTCCTGGGGAGACCCAGTACTTC; cdr3_aa: CSVEGGGPGETQYF
clone_size: many; d_call: .; j_call: TRBJ2-6; v_call: TRBV11-2; cdr3_nt: TGTGCCAGCAGGACCACCTTGGAGGGGAGACTTTCTGGGGCCAACGTCCTGACTTTC; cdr3_aa: CASRTTLEGRLSGANVLTF
clone_size: .; d_call: .; j_call: TRBJ2-1; v_call: TRBV4-3; cdr3_nt: TGCGCCAGCAGCCAAGTAGAGGGGCTCGATGAGCAGTTCTTC; cdr3_aa: CASSQVEGLDEQFF
clone_size: .; d_call: .; j_call: TRBJ2-3; v_call: TRBV6-5; cdr3_nt: TGTGCCAGCAGTTACTCGAGACGTACAGATACGCAGTATTTT; cdr3_aa: CASSYSRRTDTQYF
clone_size: .; d_call: .; j_call: TRBJ2-7; v_call: TRBV6-6; cdr3_nt: TGTGCCAGCAGTCATGATATCAACGAGCAGTACTTC; cdr3_aa: CASSHDINEQYF
clone_size: .; d_call: .; j_call: TRBJ2-5; v_call: TRBV7-6; cdr3_nt: TGTGCCAGCAGCCCCCCCGGGGACCGGGAGACCCAGTACTTC; cdr3_aa: CASSPPGDRETQYF
clone_size: .; d_call: .; j_call: TRBJ1-2; v_call: TRBV28; cdr3_nt: TGTGCCAGCAGTGAACAGGGTGCGAACTATGGCTACACCTTC; cdr3_aa: CASSEQGANYGYTF
clone_size: many; d_call: .; j_call: TRBJ2-4; v_call: TRBV9; cdr3_nt: TGTGCCAGCAGCGGCCGTGAAACTCTAGCCAAAAACATTCAGTACTTC; cdr3_aa: CASSGRETLAKNIQYF
clone_size: .; d_call: .; j_call: TRBJ1-4; v_call: TRBV20-1; cdr3_nt: TGCAGTGCTAGAGATGATGGAACTGCAACTAATGAAAAACTGTTTTTT; cdr3_aa: CSARDDGTATNEKLFF
clone_size: .; d_call: .; j_call: TRBJ2-6; v_call: TRBV19; cdr3_nt: TGTGCCAGTAGTATAACTTTGGGACCTACCTCTGGGGCCAACGTCCTGACTTTC; cdr3_aa: CASSITLGPTSGANVLTF
clone_size: few; d_call: .; j_call: TRBJ2-7; v_call: TRBV11-2; cdr3_nt: TGTGCCAGCAGCTTAGATCTTGGGCCTGACTACGAGCAGTACTTC; cdr3_aa: CASSLDLGPDYEQYF
clone_size: many; d_call: TRBD2; j_call: TRBJ2-7; v_call: TRBV2; cdr3_nt: TGTGCCAGCAGCGGACTAGCGGGAGGGGACGAGCAGTACTTC; cdr3_aa: CASSGLAGGDEQYF
clone_size: .; d_call: TRBD2; j_call: TRBJ2-1; v_call: TRBV14; cdr3_nt: TGTGCCAGCAGCCAAGCCCCTAGCGGGAGGTTAAATGAGCAGTTCTTC; cdr3_aa: CASSQAPSGRLNEQFF
clone_size: many; d_call: TRBD2; j_call: TRBJ2-1; v_call: TRBV5-1; cdr3_nt: TGCGCCAGCAGCTTGGGGACTAGCGGGATTTTTGAGCAGTTCTTC; cdr3_aa: CASSLGTSGIFEQFF
clone_size: .; d_call: .; j_call: TRBJ2-1; v_call: TRBV7-3; cdr3_nt: TGTGCCAGCAGCACCGGGTCCTCAAGGGAGCAGTTCTTC; cdr3_aa: CASSTGSSREQFF
clone_size: many; d_call: .; j_call: TRBJ1-3; v_call: TRBV28; cdr3_nt: TGTGCCAGCAGTTTCGGGGGAACGGCTGGAAACACCATATATTTT; cdr3_aa: CASSFGGTAGNTIYF
clone_size: .; d_call: TRBD1; j_call: TRBJ2-3; v_call: TRBV11-2; cdr3_nt: TGTGCCAGCAGCTTAGAGACAGGGACGCAGTATTTT; cdr3_aa: CASSLETGTQYF
clone_size: few; d_call: .; j_call: TRBJ1-1; v_call: TRBV7-8; cdr3_nt: TGTGCCAGCAGCTTAATGTCCCGGACATCGAACACTGAAGCTTTCTTT; cdr3_aa: CASSLMSRTSNTEAFF
clone_size: .; d_call: TRBD1; j_call: TRBJ2-7; v_call: TRBV5-6; cdr3_nt: TGTGCCAGCAGCCATTGGGGTATCGGGACAGGGTCCTACGAGCAGTACTTC; cdr3_aa: CASSHWGIGTGSYEQYF
clone_size: .; d_call: .; j_call: TRBJ1-4; v_call: TRBV20-1; cdr3_nt: TGCAGTGTCAACGGGGAAGGAAGGATCGGGGCTAATGAAAAACTGTTTTTT; cdr3_aa: CSVNGEGRIGANEKLFF